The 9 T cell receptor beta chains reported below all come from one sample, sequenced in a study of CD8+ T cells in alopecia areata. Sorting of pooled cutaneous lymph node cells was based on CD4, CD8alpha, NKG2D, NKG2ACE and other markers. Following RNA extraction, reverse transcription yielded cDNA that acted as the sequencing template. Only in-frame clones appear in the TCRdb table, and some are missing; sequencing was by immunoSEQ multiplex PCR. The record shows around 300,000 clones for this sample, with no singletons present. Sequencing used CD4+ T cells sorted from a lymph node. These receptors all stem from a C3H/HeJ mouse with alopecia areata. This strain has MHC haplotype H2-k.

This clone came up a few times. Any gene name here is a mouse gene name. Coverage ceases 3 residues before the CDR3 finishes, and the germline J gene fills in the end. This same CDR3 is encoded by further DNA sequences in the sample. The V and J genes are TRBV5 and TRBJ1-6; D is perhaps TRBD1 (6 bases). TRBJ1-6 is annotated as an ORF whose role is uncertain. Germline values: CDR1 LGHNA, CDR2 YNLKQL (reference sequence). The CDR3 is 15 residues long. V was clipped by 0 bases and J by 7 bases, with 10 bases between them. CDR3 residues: CASSQDGGRNSPLYF. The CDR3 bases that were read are TGTGCCAGCAGCCAAGATGGGGGGCGCAATTCGCCC.

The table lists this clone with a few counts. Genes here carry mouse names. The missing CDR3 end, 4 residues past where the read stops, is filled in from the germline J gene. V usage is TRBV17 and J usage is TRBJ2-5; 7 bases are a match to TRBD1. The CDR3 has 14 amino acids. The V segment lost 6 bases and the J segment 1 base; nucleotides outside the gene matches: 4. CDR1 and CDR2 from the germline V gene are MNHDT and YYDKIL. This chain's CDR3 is CASSRTGDQDTQYF. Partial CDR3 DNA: TGTGCTAGCAGCAGAACAGGGGACCAAGAC.

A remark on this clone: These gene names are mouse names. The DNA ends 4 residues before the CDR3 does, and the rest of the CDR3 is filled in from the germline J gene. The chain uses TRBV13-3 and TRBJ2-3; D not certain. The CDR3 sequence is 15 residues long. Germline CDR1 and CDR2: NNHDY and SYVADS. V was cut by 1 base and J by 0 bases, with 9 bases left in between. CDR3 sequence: CASSDWVLSAETLYF. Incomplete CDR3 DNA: TGTGCCAGCAGTGATTGGGTCCTTAGTGCAGAA.

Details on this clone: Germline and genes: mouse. The covered CDR3 bases are TGTGCCAGCAGTGATGCCACAGGGGGCTGGGGGGCGTCATAT. Translating it yields CASSDATGGWGASY. The whole CDR3 reads CASSDATGGWGASYEQYF. V gene TRBV13-1 combines with J gene TRBJ2-7, with TRBD1 as a possible D gene (9 bases). Read sequence stops 4 residues before the CDR3 end, and the germline J gene provides the missing end. CDR1 NSHNY and CDR2 SYGAGN come from the germline V gene. The CDR3 length is 18 residues.

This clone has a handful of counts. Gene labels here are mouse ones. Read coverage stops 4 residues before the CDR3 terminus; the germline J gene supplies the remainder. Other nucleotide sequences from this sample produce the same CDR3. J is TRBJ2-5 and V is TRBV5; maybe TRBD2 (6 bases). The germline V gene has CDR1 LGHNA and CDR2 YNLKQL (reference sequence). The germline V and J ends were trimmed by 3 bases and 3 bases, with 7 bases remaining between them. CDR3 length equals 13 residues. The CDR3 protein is CASSHWGQDTQYF. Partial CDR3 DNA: TGTGCCAGCAGCCACTGGGGACAAGAC.

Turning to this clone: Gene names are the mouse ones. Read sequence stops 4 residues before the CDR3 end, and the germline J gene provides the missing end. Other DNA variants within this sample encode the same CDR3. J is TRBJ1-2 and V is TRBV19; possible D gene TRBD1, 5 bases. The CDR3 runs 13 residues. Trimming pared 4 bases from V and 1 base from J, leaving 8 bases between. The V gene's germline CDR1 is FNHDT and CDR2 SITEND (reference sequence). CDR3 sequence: CASSRTGNSDYTF. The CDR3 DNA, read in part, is TGTGCCAGCAGTCGAACAGGAAACTCC.

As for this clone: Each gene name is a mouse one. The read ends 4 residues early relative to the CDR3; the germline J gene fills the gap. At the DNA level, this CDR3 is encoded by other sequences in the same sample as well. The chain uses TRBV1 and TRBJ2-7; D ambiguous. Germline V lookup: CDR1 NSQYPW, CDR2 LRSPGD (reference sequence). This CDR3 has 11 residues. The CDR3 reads CTCSARDEQYF. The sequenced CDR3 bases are TGCACCTGCAGTGCTCGTGAT.

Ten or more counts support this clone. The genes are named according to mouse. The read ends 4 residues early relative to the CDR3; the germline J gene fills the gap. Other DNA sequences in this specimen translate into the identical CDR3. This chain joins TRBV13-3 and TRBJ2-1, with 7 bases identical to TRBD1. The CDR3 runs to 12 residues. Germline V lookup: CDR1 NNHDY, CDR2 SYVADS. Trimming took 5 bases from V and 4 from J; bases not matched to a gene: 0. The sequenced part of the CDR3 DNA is TGTGCCAGCAGGGGACAGTATGCT. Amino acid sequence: CASRGQYA. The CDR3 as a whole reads CASRGQYAEQFF.

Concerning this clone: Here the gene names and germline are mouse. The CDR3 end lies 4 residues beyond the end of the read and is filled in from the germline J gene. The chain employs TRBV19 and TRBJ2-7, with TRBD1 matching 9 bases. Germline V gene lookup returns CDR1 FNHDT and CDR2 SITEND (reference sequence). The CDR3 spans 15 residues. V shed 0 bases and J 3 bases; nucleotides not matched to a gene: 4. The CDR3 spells CASSIDRGRVYEQYF. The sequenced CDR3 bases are TGTGCCAGCAGTATAGACAGGGGGCGTGTCTAT.